This note documents a single TCR beta chain sequence. What it recognizes is unknown. This specimen belongs to a study of cytomegalovirus exposure and HLA in healthy donors. CDR1 is GTSNPN, CDR2 SVGIG, per germline (reference sequence). The CDR3 contains 13 residues. The germline V and J ends were trimmed by 0 bases and 8 bases, with 11 bases remaining between them. Overall study results and limits: About 180 TCR beta chains were listed as cytomegalovirus-associated. TCR sequences were mostly rare, though some public TCRs occurred in many donors.

Data came from immunoSEQ multiplex PCR; TCRdb stores just in-frame clones and leaves some out. The profile covers about 340,000 clones, with 70% to 90% appearing a single time and more than 0.8% taken by the ten largest. Input material: PBMCs. V is TRBV30 and J is TRBJ2-1; perhaps TRBD1 as D (7 bases). This sequence originates from a woman in her late teens or twenties in good health and CMV-seronegative. The DNA of the CDR3 is TGTGCCTGGAGTGTACGCAGGGGGGATGAGCAGTTCTTC. Translating gives CAWSVRRGDEQFF.